Listed below are T cell receptor beta chains from one sample, sequenced in a study of CD8+ T cells in alopecia areata. Here immunoSEQ multiplex PCR was the method, and the copy in TCRdb shows in-frame clones only, minus some. The sample lists about 160,000 clones, roughly 65% occurring once. Here the sequenced sample was CD4+ T cells sorted from blood, taken at week 4, from a patient treated with tofacitinib. The receptors here all came from a human donor with alopecia areata. Both conserved end residues are part of each CDR3. Expanded clones are given a class, and other clones once, few, many or no size at all.

14,TRBV2,.,TRBJ2-7,CASRDRESSYEQYF
15,TRBV19,.,TRBJ2-5,CASSFGGGAGETQYF
13,TRBV25-1,.,TRBJ2-7,CATVAPAAYEQYF
12,TRBV12-5,.,TRBJ1-1,CASGLGQDSAFF
16,TRBV29-1,few,TRBJ2-3,CSVEDRTILGTDTQYF
16,TRBV5-1,.,TRBJ1-3,CASSVEQGYSGNTIYF
14,TRBV6-1,once,TRBJ2-3,CASRGTYRTDTQYF
18,TRBV30,.,TRBJ1-6,CAWSLRPPETGDGSPLHF
13,TRBV25-1,.,TRBJ1-1,CASRGQPNTEAFF
15,TRBV29-1,few,TRBJ2-1,CSVDRDLSSYNEQFF
14,TRBV25-1,few,TRBJ2-1,CASSEFTSSDEQFF
11,TRBV29-1,few,TRBJ2-7,CSVEKQNEQYF
16,TRBV25-1,.,TRBJ2-3,CASSDLGKASTDTQYF
12,TRBV29-1,few,TRBJ2-3,CSGRQGPDTQYF
19,TRBV5-1,.,TRBJ1-2,CASSLRPGQGSGANYGYTF
13,TRBV29-1,few,TRBJ2-7,CSVDRDGSYEQYF
15,TRBV2,.,TRBJ2-1,CASSEETGIMYEQFF
19,TRBV30,.,TRBJ2-4,CAWSVPFIQAKTAKNIQYF
12,TRBV7-2,.,TRBJ1-2,CASSLQGYGYTF
12,TRBV29-1,.,TRBJ2-5,CSVHTHQETQYF
15,TRBV7-3,.,TRBJ2-2,CASSSGRIGHGELFF
13,TRBV29-1,.,TRBJ2-3,CSYVGVGTDTQYF
14,TRBV6-5,.,TRBJ2-3,CASSSWGSTDTQYF
15,TRBV30,.,TRBJ2-3,CAWSVQAARTDTQYF
13,TRBV30,.,TRBJ1-5,CAWSVGDNQPQHF
16,TRBV6-5,.,TRBJ1-2,CASSYELSGTVNGYTF
13,TRBV6-1,few,TRBJ1-2,CASITRGADGYTF
13,TRBV29-1,.,TRBJ2-7,CSVGDRISYEQYF
15,TRBV30,few,TRBJ2-1,CAWSGSRGGNNEQFF